This is a list of T cell receptor beta chains from one sample in a study of radiotherapy plus CTLA-4 blockade in lung cancer. Assay used: immunoSEQ multiplex PCR; TCRdb lists only in-frame clones, some missing. The sample includes 9,500 to 15,000 clones, around four fifths of them seen just once. The source material was peripheral blood, sampled from a patient treated with radiotherapy plus ipilimumab. These receptors all come from a human donor with non-small cell lung cancer that progressed on radiotherapy plus ipilimumab. The conserved cysteine and the conserved F or W are not part of the CDR3 here.

v_gene,j_gene,CDR3aa
TRBV7-2,TRBJ2-1,ASSPTRFYNEQF
TRBV4-1,TRBJ2-5,ASSRERGQETQY
TRBV9,TRBJ2-3,ASSVERWASGGPDTQY
TRBV5-4,TRBJ2-3,ASSSRTSGATDTQY
TRBV7-9,TRBJ2-1,ASSRPGLAANEQF
TRBV5-4,TRBJ2-7,ASSSGQSYEQY
TRBV13,TRBJ2-1,ASSHPGGRSYNEQF
TRBV5-4,TRBJ1-3,ASSPDVGGNTIY
TRBV4-2,TRBJ1-1,ASSQDGWEGLTEAF
TRBV5-1,TRBJ1-1,ASSPRDRGDEAF
TRBV5-1,TRBJ1-1,ASSFSRGTEAF
TRBV6-6,TRBJ2-7,ASSYSNSFYEQY
TRBV7-6,TRBJ1-1,ASSPPGEEMNTEAF
TRBV13,TRBJ2-3,ASSDTPGLQGTQY
TRBV7-9,TRBJ2-5,ASSTFRGPRQTQY
TRBV11-2,TRBJ2-5,ASSLGLAQETQY
TRBV9,TRBJ2-5,ASSASGGLQETQY
TRBV5-4,TRBJ2-7,ASSLGGTGFREQY
TRBV18,TRBJ1-2,ASSPDAKGEDGYT
TRBV19,TRBJ2-5,ASSMLKGGGQETQY
TRBV7-2,TRBJ2-3,ASSATLGLATDTQY
TRBV7-9,TRBJ2-5,ASSLFEGETQY
TRBV7-3,TRBJ1-2,ASSPGQGPNYGYT
TRBV28,TRBJ2-7,ASSLGLGGRLYEQY
TRBV18,TRBJ2-7,ASSPGTGASYEQY
TRBV28,TRBJ1-2,ASSFGVRAGYT
TRBV16,TRBJ1-2,ASSPPRGGYGYT
TRBV7-2,TRBJ2-5,ASEGLAETQY
TRBV30,TRBJ1-1,AWINTLAAEAF
TRBV5-1,TRBJ1-1,ASSLAPRQDTEAF
TRBV7-9,TRBJ2-5,ASSLILAGGRKTQY
TRBV19,TRBJ1-4,ASTRDRGILNNEKLF
TRBV5-4,TRBJ1-1,ASSLARANTEAF
TRBV9,TRBJ1-3,ASGRGENSGNTIY
TRBV6-6,TRBJ2-7,ASSQIRSGEQY
TRBV7-7,TRBJ1-5,ASSFNHPHDRGHQPQH
TRBV19,TRBJ2-1,ASRPLRGAGTSYNEQF
TRBV13,TRBJ2-2,ASSRQGGPTGELF
TRBV5-1,TRBJ2-2,ASSFLGGRELF
TRBV19,TRBJ1-5,ASRGGEQLNQPQH
TRBV7-8,TRBJ2-3,ASSSGAGPDTQY
TRBV7-9,TRBJ1-1,ASSWEGKATEAF
TRBV29-1,TRBJ1-2,SVDETGGSYT
TRBV19,TRBJ2-7,ASSIVRGQGAGEQY
TRBV7-3,TRBJ2-7,ASSSVTGREQY
TRBV20-1,TRBJ1-2,SARGRGYT
TRBV19,TRBJ1-2,ASSNGYGYT
TRBV5-1,TRBJ2-2,ASSLAIGTNTGELF
TRBV4-3,TRBJ2-7,ASSQEDRVSYEQY
TRBV6-5,TRBJ1-2,ASSFGMRGYT
TRBV4-1,TRBJ1-5,ASSQDLQRGNQPQH
TRBV4-2,TRBJ1-1,ASSQVGIGEAF
TRBV18,TRBJ2-7,ASSRPLVNEQY
TRBV6-5,TRBJ1-6,ASRTRESPLH
TRBV18,TRBJ2-3,ASSPLGRVGTDTQY